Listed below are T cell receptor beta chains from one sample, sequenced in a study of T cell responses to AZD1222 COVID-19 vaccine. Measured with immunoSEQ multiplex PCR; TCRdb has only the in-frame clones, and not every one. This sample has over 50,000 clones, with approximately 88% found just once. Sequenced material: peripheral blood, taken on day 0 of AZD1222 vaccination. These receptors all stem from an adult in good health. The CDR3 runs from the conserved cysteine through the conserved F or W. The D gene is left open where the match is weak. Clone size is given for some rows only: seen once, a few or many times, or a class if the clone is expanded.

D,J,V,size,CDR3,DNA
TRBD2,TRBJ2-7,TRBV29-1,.,CSTRLADSPGYEQYF,TGCAGCACTAGACTAGCAGACTCTCCAGGATACGAGCAGTACTTC
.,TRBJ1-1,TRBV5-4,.,CASSPGREGTEAFF,TGTGCCAGCAGCCCAGGTAGAGAGGGGACTGAAGCTTTCTTT
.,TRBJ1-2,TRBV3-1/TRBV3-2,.,CASSQSPNGYTF,TGTGCCAGCAGCCAAAGCCCAAATGGCTACACCTTC
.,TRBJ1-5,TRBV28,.,CASNEDPEGTQPQHF,TGTGCCAGCAACGAGGACCCCGAGGGGACTCAGCCCCAGCATTTT
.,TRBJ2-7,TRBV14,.,CASSIFQTSGLYEQYF,TGTGCCAGCAGCATATTTCAAACTTCCGGACTATACGAGCAGTACTTC
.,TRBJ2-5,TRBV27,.,CASSPTSRGETQYF,TGTGCCAGCAGTCCCACCAGCAGGGGTGAGACCCAGTACTTC
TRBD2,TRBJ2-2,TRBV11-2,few,CASRKLAGGPGTGELFF,TGTGCCAGCAGAAAACTAGCGGGAGGGCCGGGCACCGGGGAGCTGTTTTTT
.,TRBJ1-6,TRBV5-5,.,CASSPTTGSSERAPLHF,TGTGCCAGCAGCCCCACCACGGGATCCTCCGAAAGAGCACCCCTCCACTTT
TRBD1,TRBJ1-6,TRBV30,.,CAWSNGPGQRSSYNSPLHF,TGTGCCTGGAGTAACGGTCCGGGACAGAGAAGCTCCTATAATTCACCCCTCCACTTT
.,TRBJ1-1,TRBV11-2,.,CASSWGTRRRDTEAFF,TGTGCCAGCAGCTGGGGGACACGCAGGAGGGACACTGAAGCTTTCTTT
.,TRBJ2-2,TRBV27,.,CASSLVNTGELFF,TGTGCCAGCAGTTTGGTGAACACCGGGGAGCTGTTTTTT
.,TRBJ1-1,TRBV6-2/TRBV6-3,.,CASSTGNTEAFF,TGTGCCAGCAGCACAGGGAACACTGAAGCTTTCTTT
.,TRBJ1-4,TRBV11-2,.,CASSLGAAKGEKLFF,TGTGCCAGCAGCTTAGGGGCAGCCAAGGGTGAAAAACTGTTTTTT
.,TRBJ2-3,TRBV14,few,CASSGLRVGTDTQYF,TGTGCCAGTTCCGGCTTGCGGGTGGGCACAGATACGCAGTATTTT